A single sample is the source of the 8 T cell receptor beta chains below, sequenced in a study of identical twins. MiXCR, applied by TCRdb to the 5' RACE reads, yields one record per CDR3 protein. This sample has about 890,000 distinct CDR3 sequences, with more than 9% found just once. This same sample was also part of a study on yellow fever vaccine responses in identical twins.

Sequencing was performed on PBMCs. The receptors stem from a woman aged 18-29 years in good health.

This clonotype was counted at least ten times. The chain uses TRBV5-8 and TRBJ2-1; no definite D call. Germline CDR1 is SGHTS and CDR2 is YDEGEE. The CDR3 has 11 residues. The germline V and J ends were trimmed by 4 bases and 11 bases, with 10 bases remaining between them. The CDR3: CASSPDAKQFF. In nucleotides, the CDR3 is TGTGCCAGCAGCCCAGACGCCAAGCAGTTCTTC.

This chain joins TRBV27 and TRBJ2-1; D is possibly TRBD1 or TRBD2 (5 bases each). V shed 4 bases and J shed 8 bases, with 12 bases lying between them. The CDR3 is made up of 13 amino acids. Germline CDR1 and CDR2: MNHEY and SMNVEV (reference sequence). CDR3 in DNA: TGTGCCAGCAGTTCCTGGGACCGGTATGAGCAGTTCTTC. It is translated as CASSSWDRYEQFF.

This clonotype has only a few counts. The rearrangement joins TRBV6-1 to TRBJ1-5, with D unresolved. The CDR3 length is 15 residues. Germline CDR1 is MNHNS and CDR2 is SASEGT. V was pared by 6 bases and J by 3 bases, with 15 bases between. The DNA for the CDR3 is TGTGCCAGCAGCCCCTCAGGACGGGACAATCAGCCCCAGCATTTT. This sequence encodes CASSPSGRDNQPQHF.

This clonotype was counted a few times. This chain uses TRBV20-1 with TRBJ2-1; 8 bases match TRBD1. CDR3 length equals 13 residues. Germline V gene lookup returns CDR1 DFQATT and CDR2 SNEGSKA (reference sequence). J lost 7 bases, V lost 5 bases, and 7 bases had no gene match. Written as DNA, the CDR3 is TGCAGTGCTCCGACAGGGGCCTTGAATGAGCAGTTCTTC. Its protein is CSAPTGALNEQFF.

In the case of this clonotype: One junction end disagrees with the germline gene, perhaps due to a read error. The chain couples TRBV12-3 or TRBV12-4 to TRBJ2-5, with 11 bases aligning to TRBD1. The CDR3 totals 15 residues. DNA for the CDR3: TGTGCCATCAGTCCCGGCGGGACAGGGGGAGAGACCCAGTACTTC. Protein product: CAISPGGTGGETQYF.

This clonotype has a handful of counts. The gene calls are TRBV24-1 and TRBJ2-3; tentatively, D is TRBD2 (6 bases). Per the germline V gene, CDR1 is KGHDR and CDR2 is SFDVKD. This CDR3 is 18 amino acids long. The V and J ends lost 0 bases and 0 bases respectively, with 15 bases between them. CDR3 nucleotide sequence: TGTGCCACCAGTGATTTGCAGGGAGGAGTATCTAGCACAGATACGCAGTATTTT. Encoded protein: CATSDLQGGVSSTDTQYF.

This clonotype has a handful of counts. V and J are TRBV20-1 and TRBJ2-5; 12 positions agree with TRBD2. Germline values: CDR1 DFQATT, CDR2 SNEGSKA (reference sequence). The CDR3 is 14 residues long. With V trimmed by 8 bases and J by 5 bases, 9 bases remained unmatched. The CDR3 here is CSPPSGGAFETQYF. As DNA, the CDR3 is TGCAGTCCTCCTAGCGGGGGGGCGTTTGAGACCCAGTACTTC.

The chain joins TRBV28 to TRBJ1-3; 7 bases fit TRBD1. The CDR3 contains 16 residues. Germline V gives CDR1 MDHEN, CDR2 SYDVKM. V was pared by 5 bases and J by 0 bases, with 7 bases of the junction left unmatched. In DNA form, the CDR3 reads TGTGCCAGCAGTCAACGACAGGGAGTCTCTGGAAACACCATATATTTT. This gives the protein CASSQRQGVSGNTIYF.